The sequence of this T cell receptor beta chain was determined in a study of OX40 agonist ivuxolimab in advanced cancers. Background on the study: Ivuxolimab is an agonistic anti-OX40 (CD134) antibody, and patients were treated with it. Participants, approximately 80% male, averaged approximately 56 years of age, ranging from about 23 to 85.

The method was immunoSEQ multiplex PCR; TCRdb's version includes in-frame clones alone and lacks a portion of them. The sample records tens of thousands of clones, over 75% being singletons. Study-wide results and caveats: The investigators did not determine what antigen specificity the expanded peripheral T cells had. Expansion of clones was among the lowest in partial responders at 0.1-3.0 mg/kg.

A word on this clone: The target antigen is unknown.

The CDR3 extends over 15 amino acids. The V gene's germline CDR1 is LGHNA and CDR2 YNFKEQ. With 2 bases removed from V and 8 bases from J, the gap between germline ends came to 16 bases. The V and J genes are TRBV4-2 and TRBJ2-1, with D perhaps matching TRBD1 or TRBD2 (5 bases each). The sequence was collected from an adult with an advanced solid tumor such as melanoma, head and neck, liver or kidney cancer. Material: CD4+ or CD8+ T cells sorted from blood, obtained in a trial of the OX40 agonist ivuxolimab. As DNA, the CDR3 is TGTGCCAGCAGCCAAAGAGACGGGACGGCCTATGAGCAGTTCTTC. It translates to CASSQRDGTAYEQFF.